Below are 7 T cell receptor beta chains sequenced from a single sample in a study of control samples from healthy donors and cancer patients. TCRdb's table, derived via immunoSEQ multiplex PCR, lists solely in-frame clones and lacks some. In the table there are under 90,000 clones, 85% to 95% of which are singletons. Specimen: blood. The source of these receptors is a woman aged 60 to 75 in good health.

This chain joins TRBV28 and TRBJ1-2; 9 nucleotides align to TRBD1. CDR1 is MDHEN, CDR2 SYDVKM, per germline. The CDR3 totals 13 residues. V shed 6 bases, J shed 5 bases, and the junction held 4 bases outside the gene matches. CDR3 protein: CASRPGQGYGYTF. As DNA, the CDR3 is TGTGCCAGCAGGCCGGGACAGGGTTATGGCTACACCTTC.

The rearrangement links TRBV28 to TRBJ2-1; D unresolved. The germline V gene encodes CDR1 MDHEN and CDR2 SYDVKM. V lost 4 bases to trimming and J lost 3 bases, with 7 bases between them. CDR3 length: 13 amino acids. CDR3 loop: CASSSQNYNEQFF. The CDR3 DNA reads TGTGCCAGCAGTTCCCAAAACTACAATGAGCAGTTCTTC.

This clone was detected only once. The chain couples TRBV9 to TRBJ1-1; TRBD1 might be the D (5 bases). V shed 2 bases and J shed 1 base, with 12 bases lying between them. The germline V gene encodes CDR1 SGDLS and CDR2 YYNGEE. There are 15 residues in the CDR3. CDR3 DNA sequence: TGTGCCAGCAGCGTTACAGGTTTTCGGAACACTGAAGCTTTCTTT. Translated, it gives CASSVTGFRNTEAFF.

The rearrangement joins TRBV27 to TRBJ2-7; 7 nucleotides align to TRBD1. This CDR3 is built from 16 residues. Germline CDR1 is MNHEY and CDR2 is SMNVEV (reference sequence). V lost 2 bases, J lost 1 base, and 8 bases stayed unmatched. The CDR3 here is CASSLKGQVKSYEQYF. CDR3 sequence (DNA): TGTGCCAGCAGTTTAAAAGGACAGGTGAAGTCCTACGAGCAGTACTTC.

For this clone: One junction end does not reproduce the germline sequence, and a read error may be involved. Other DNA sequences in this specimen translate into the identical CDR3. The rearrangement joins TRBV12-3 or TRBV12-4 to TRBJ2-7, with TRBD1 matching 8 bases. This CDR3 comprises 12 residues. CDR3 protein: CASTPGGHEQYF. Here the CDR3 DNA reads TGCGCCAGCACCCCAGGGGGCCACGAGCAGTACTTC.

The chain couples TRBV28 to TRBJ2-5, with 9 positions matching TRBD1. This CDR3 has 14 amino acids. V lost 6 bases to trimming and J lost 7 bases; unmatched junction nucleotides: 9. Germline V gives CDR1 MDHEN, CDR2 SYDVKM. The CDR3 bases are TGTGCCAGCAGGGGGACAGGGTCCGTTGGGACCCAGTACTTC. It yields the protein CASRGTGSVGTQYF.

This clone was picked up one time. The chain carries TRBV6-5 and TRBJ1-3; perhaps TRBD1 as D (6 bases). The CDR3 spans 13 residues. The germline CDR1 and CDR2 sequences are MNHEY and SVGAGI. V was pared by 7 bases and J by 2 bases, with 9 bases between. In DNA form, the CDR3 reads TGTGCCAGCAAGGACAGTACTGGAAACACCATATATTTT. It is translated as CASKDSTGNTIYF.